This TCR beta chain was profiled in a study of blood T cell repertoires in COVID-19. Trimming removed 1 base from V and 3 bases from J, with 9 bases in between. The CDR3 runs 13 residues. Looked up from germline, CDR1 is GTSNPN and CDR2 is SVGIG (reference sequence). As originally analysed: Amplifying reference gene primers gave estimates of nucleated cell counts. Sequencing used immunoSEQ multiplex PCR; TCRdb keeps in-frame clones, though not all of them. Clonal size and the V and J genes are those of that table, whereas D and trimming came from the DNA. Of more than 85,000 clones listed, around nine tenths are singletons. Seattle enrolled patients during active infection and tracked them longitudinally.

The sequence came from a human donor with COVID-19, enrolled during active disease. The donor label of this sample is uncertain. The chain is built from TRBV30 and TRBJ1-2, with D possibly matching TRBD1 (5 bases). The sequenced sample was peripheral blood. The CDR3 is CAWSAGVDYGYTF. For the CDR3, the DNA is TGTGCCTGGAGTGCGGGGGTAGACTATGGCTACACCTTC.